This entry describes one T cell receptor beta chain. Its cognate antigen is unknown. Because the CDR3 is missing its conserved closing phenylalanine or tryptophan, this is likely a read error. TCRdb re-derived calls from the RT-PCR reads in MiXCR, one entry per CDR3 protein. The top ten hold around 13% of the sample, which has roughly 570,000 distinct CDR3 sequences, about an eighth seen once. This CDR3 has 16 amino acids. Losses at the gene ends were 0 bases for V and 1 base for J; bases not matched to a gene: 0. In germline, CDR1 is SGDLS, CDR2 YYNGEE. The data were obtained in a study of response to subunit inactivated influenza vaccine. Study results and caveats: The authors suggested that every seasonal influenza vaccination recruits few new T cells.

This material consisted of PBMCs from blood, taken roughly 47 days after vaccination. The origin of this receptor is a man aged 45-65 years who received an inactivated influenza vaccine. This chain links TRBV9 with TRBJ2-2; 10 bases line up with TRBD2. The CDR3 DNA is TGTGCCAGCAGCGTAGGACTAGCGGGGAACACCGGGGAGCTGTTTTTA. Its protein product is CASSVGLAGNTGELFL.